The clone carrying this TCR beta chain was picked up a small number of times. The data derive from a study of graft-versus-host responses after intestinal transplantation. Clones were read by immunoSEQ multiplex PCR, and TCRdb kept only the in-frame ones, dropping some. This table has tens of thousands of clones, 50% to 60% appearing once. The CDR3 contains 19 residues. Germline trimming cut 4 bases from V and 1 base from J; bases unmatched to any gene: 15. Germline loops: CDR1 SGHDN, CDR2 FVKESK. Plates contained approximately 200,000 CFSE-labeled responder cells and approximately 200,000 irradiated, violet-dye-labeled stimulator cells.

This TCR derives from a human patient who received an intestinal transplant. The source material was alloreactive CD4+ T cells from a mixed lymphocyte reaction culture, sampled before intestinal transplant. Subset noted: CFSE-low proliferating T cells sorted from roughly six-day pre-transplant mixed lymphocyte reaction (GvH or HvG direction). The chain has TRBV14 and TRBJ1-5; the match to TRBD1 covers 8 bases. CDR3 loop: CASSPYLRGQGGSNQPQHF. DNA of the CDR3: TGTGCCAGCAGCCCGTATCTCCGTGGACAGGGAGGGAGCAATCAGCCCCAGCATTTT.